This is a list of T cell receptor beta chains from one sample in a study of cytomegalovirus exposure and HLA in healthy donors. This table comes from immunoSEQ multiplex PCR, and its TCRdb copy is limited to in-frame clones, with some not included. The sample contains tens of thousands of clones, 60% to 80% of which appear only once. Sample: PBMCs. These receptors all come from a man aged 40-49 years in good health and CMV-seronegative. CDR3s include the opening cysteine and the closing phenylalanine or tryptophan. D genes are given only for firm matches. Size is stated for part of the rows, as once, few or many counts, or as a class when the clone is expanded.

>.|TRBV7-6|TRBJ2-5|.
TGTGCCAGCAGACAGGGCTTTGACACCCAAGAGACCCAGTACTTC
CASRQGFDTQETQYF
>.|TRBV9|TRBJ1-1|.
TGTGCCAGCAGCCCCGCTGAAGCTTTCTTT
CASSPAEAFF
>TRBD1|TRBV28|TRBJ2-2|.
TGTGCCAGCAGTTTAAGACAGGGGGCTAAGCCGCTCATCGGGGAGCTGTTTTTT
CASSLRQGAKPLIGELFF
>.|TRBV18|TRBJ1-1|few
TGTGCCAGCTCACCACCGGGAGAACCAGTCGGCACTGAAGCTTTCTTT
CASSPPGEPVGTEAFF
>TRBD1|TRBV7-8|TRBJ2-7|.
TGTGCCAGCAGCCCTGCTCGGGACAGGAATTACTACGAGCAGTACTTC
CASSPARDRNYYEQYF
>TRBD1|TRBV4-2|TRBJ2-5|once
TGTGCCAGCAGCCCAGATGCGGACAGGGGATGGGTAGAGACCCAGTACTTC
CASSPDADRGWVETQYF
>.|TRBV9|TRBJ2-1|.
TGTGCCAGCAGCGATCCAGGGGATGGGGAGCAGTTCTTC
CASSDPGDGEQFF
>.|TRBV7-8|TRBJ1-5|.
TGTGCCAGCAGCCCTACAGGGTCCTTAGGGCCCCAGCATTTT
CASSPTGSLGPQHF
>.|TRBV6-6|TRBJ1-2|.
TGTGCCAGCAGTCCTGGAGACTATGGCTACACCTTC
CASSPGDYGYTF
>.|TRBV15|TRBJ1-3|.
TGTGCCACCAGCAGCCATGGAGGGTCTGGAAACACCATATATTTT
CATSSHGGSGNTIYF
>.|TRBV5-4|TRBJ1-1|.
TGTGCCAGCAGACCGGGGGGGGAGAACACTGAAGCTTTCTTT
CASRPGGENTEAFF
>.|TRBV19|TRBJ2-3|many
TGTGCCAGTAGGAAAAGAGGAAATCGAGGAGATACGCAGTATTTT
CASRKRGNRGDTQYF
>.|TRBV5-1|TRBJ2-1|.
TGCGTCAGCAGCTTGGAAGTTAGCGGAAGCTCCTACAATGAGCAGTTCTTC
CVSSLEVSGSSYNEQFF
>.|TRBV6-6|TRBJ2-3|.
TGTGCCAGCAGTTTTCCATCCGTCGGTACGCAGTATTTT
CASSFPSVGTQYF
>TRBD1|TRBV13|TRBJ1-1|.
TGTGCCAGCAGCTCCGACAGGGATAGCCCTGAAGCTTTCTTT
CASSSDRDSPEAFF
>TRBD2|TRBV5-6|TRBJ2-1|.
TGTGCCAGCAGCTTGGCGGGGGGAGGGTCCTACAATGAGCAGTTCTTC
CASSLAGGGSYNEQFF
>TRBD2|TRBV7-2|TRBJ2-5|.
TGTGCCAGCAGACGCGGACTAGCGGGCTCCCAAGAGACCCAGTACTTC
CASRRGLAGSQETQYF
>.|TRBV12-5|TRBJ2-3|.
TGTGCTAGTGGTTCGGGAGATACGCAGTATTTT
CASGSGDTQYF
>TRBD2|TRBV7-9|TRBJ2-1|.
TGTGCCAGCAGCTTAGTTCGACTAGCGGGGTTTAATGAGCAGTTCTTC
CASSLVRLAGFNEQFF
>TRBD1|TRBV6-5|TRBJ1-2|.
TGTGCCAGCAGTTACCAAAAAGGGGGCCATGGCTACACCTTC
CASSYQKGGHGYTF
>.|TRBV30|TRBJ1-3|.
TGTGCCTGGAGCCAGGGGCAGGGGCCACTCTCTGGAAACACCATATATTTT
CAWSQGQGPLSGNTIYF
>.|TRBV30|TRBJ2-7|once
TGTGCCTGGTACCAGGGATCCGAGCAGTACTTC
CAWYQGSEQYF
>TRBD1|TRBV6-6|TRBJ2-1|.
TGTGCCAGCAGCTTGATGAGGGGGCCTTCCTACAATGAGCAGTTCTTC
CASSLMRGPSYNEQFF